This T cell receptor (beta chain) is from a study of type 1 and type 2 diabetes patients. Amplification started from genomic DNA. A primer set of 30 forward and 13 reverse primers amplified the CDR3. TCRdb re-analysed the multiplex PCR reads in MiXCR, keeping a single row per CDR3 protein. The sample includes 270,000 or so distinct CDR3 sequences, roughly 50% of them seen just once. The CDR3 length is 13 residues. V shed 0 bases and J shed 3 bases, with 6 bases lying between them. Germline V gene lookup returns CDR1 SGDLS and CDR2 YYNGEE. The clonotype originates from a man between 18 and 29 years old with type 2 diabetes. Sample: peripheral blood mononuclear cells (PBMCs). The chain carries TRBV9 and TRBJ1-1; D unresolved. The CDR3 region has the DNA TGTGCCAGCAGCGTAGAAGCGCACACTGAAGCTTTCTTT. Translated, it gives CASSVEAHTEAFF. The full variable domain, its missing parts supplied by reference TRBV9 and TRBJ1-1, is DSGVTQTPKHLITATGQRVTLRCSPRSGDLSVYWYQQSLDQGLQFLIQYYNGEERAKGNILERFSAQQFPDLHSELNLSSLELGDSALYFCASSVEAHTEAFFGQGTRLTVV.